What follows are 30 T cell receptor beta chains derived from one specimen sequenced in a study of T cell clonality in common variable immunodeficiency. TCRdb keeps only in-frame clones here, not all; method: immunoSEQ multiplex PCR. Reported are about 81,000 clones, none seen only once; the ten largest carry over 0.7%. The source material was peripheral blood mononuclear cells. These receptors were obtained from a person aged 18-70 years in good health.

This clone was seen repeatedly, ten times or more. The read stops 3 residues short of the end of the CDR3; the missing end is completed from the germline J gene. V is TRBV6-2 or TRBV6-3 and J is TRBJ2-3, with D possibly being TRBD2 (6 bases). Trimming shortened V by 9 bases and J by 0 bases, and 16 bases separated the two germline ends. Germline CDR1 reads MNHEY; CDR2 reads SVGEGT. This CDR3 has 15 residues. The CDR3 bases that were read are TGTGCCAGTCAAACGGCGGCGGGAAGCACAGATACG. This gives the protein CASQTAAGSTDT. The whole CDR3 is CASQTAAGSTDTQYF.

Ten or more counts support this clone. The chain's CDR3 is CASSPTGSYEQYF. The DNA read from the CDR3 is TGTGCCAGCAGTCCGACGGGTTCCTACGAG. This chain uses TRBV9 with TRBJ2-7, with unresolved D. Read sequence stops 3 residues before the CDR3 end, and the germline J gene provides the missing end. CDR3 size: 13 residues. The V end lost 5 bases, the J end lost 1 base, and 10 bases lay between the germline ends. Germline values: CDR1 SGDLS, CDR2 YYNGEE.

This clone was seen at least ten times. Partial CDR3 DNA: TGTGCCAGTAGTAGGGTGACAGGGAGTTTTTCAGATACG. Encoded protein: CASSRVTGSFSDT. The CDR3 reads in full as CASSRVTGSFSDTQYF. J is TRBJ2-3 and V is TRBV19, with 7 nucleotides matching TRBD1. The CDR3 end lies 3 residues beyond the end of the read and is filled in from the germline J gene. Germline CDR1 reads LNHDA; CDR2 reads SQIVND (reference sequence). This CDR3 spans 16 amino acids. The V and J ends lost 4 bases and 4 bases, in that order; junction bases with no gene match: 11.

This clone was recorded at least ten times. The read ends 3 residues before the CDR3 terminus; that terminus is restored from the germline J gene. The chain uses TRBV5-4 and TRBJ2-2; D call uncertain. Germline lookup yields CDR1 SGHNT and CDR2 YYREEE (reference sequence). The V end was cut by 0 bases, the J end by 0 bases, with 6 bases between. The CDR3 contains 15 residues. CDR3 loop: CASSLGTANTGELFF. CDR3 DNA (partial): TGTGCCAGCAGCTTGGGAACAGCGAACACCGGGGAG. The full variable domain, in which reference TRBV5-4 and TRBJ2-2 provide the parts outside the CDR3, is ETGVTQSPTHLIKTRGQQVTLRCSSQSGHNTVSWYQQALGQGPQFIFQYYREEENGRGNFPPRFSGLQFPNYSSELNVNALELDDSALYLCASSLGTANTGELFFGEGSRLTVL.

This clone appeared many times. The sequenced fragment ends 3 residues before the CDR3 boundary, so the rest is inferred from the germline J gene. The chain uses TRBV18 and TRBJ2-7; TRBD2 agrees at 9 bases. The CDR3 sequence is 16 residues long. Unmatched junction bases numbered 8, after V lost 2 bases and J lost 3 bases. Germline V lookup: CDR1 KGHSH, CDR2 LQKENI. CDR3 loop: CASSPIIAGAGYEQYF. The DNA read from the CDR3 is TGTGCCAGCTCACCAATCATAGCGGGAGCAGGCTACGAG.

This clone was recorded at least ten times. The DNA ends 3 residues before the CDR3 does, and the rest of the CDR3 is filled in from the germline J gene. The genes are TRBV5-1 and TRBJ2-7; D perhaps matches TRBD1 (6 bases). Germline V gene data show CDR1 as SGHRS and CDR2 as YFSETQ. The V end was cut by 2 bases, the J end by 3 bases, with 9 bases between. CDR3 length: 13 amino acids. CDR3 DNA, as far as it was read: TGCGCCAGCAGCTTTAACAGGGACTACGAG. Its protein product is CASSFNRDYE. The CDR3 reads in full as CASSFNRDYEQYF.

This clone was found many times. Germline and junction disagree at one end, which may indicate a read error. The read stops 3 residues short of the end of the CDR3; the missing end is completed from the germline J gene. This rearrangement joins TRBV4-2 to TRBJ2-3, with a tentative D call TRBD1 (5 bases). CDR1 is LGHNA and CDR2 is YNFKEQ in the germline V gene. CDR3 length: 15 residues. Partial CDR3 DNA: TGCGCCAGCAGCCAAGATCGAGTGGGGCTTAATACG. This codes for CASSQDRVGLNT. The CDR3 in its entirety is CASSQDRVGLNTQYF.

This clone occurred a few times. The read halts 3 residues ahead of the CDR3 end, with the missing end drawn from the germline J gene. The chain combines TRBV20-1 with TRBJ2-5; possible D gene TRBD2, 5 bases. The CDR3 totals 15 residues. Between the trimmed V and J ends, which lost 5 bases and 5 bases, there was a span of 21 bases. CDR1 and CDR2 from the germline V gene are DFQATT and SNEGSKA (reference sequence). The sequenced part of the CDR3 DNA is TGCAGTGCTGCTACCCCCCGAGGGCAGGAGGAGACC. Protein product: CSAATPRGQEET. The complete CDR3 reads CSAATPRGQEETQYF.

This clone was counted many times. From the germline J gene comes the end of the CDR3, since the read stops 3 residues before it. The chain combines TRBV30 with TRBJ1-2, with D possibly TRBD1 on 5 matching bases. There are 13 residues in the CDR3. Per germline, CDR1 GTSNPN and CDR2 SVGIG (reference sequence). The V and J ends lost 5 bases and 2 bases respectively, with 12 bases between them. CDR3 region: CAWSEGWNYGYTF. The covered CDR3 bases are TGTGCCTGGTCAGAGGGGTGGAACTATGGC.

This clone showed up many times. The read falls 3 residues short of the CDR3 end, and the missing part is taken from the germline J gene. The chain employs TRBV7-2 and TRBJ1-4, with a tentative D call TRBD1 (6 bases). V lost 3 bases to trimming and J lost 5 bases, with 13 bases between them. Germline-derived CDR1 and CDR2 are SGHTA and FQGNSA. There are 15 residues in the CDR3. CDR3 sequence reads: CASSFGWQGNEKLFF. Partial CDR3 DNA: TGTGCCAGCAGCTTCGGATGGCAGGGGAATGAAAAA.

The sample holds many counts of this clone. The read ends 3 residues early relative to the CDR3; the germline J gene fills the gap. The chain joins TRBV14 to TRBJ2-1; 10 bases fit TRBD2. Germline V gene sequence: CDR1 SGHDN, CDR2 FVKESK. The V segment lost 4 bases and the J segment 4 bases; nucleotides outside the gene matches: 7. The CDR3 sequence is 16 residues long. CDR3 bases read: TGTGCCAGCAGCCGGGGACTAGCGTCAGTGTACAATGAG. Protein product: CASSRGLASVYNE. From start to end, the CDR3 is CASSRGLASVYNEQFF.

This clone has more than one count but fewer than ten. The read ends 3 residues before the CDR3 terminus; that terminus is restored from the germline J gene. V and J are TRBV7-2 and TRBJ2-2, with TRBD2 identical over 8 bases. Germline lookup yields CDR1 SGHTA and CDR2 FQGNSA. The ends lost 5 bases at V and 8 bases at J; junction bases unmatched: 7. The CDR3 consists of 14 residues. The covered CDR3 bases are TGTGCCAGCAGCGCCCGCGGGAGGTCGGGGGAG. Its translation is CASSARGRSGE. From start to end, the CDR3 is CASSARGRSGELFF. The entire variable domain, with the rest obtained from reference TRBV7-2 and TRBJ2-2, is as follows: GAGVSQSPSNKVTEKGKDVELRCDPISGHTALYWYRQSLGQGLEFLIYFQGNSAPDKSGLPSDRFSAERTGGSVSTLTIQRTQQEDSAVYLCASSARGRSGELFFGEGSRLTVL.

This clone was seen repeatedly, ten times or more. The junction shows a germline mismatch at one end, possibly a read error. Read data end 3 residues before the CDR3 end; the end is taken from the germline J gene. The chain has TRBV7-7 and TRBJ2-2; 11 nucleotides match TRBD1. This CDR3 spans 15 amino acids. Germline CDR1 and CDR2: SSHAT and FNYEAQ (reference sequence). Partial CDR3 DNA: TGTGCTAGCAGTCCCGGGACAGGGGGTTCCGGGGAG. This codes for CASSPGTGGSGE. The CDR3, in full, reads CASSPGTGGSGELFF.

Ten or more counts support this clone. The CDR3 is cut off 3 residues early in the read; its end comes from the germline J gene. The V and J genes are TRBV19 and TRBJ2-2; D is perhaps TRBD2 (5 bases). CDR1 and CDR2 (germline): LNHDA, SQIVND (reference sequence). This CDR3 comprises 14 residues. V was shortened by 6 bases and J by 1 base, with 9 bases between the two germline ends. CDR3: CASRSTRNTGELFF. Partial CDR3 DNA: TGTGCCAGTAGAAGTACTAGGAACACCGGGGAG.

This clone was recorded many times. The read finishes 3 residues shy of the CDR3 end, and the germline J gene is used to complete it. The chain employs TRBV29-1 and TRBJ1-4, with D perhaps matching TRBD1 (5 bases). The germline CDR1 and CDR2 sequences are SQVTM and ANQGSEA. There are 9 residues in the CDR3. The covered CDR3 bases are TGCGACGCAGCAGGGCGA. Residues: CDAAGR. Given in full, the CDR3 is CDAAGRLFF.

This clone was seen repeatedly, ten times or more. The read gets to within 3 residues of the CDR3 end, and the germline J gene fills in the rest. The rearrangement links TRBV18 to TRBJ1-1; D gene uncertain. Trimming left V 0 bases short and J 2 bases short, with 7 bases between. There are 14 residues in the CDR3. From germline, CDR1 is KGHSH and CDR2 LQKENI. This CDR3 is CASSPPNGNTEAFF. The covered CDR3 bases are TGTGCCAGCTCACCACCAAATGGCAACACTGAA.

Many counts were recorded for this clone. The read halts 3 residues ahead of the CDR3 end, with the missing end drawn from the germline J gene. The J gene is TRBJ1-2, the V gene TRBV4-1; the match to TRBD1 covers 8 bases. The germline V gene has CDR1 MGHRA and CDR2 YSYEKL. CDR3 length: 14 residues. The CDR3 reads CASSQTSGTGSYTF. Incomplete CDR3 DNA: TGCGCCAGCAGCCAGACCTCCGGGACAGGATCC.

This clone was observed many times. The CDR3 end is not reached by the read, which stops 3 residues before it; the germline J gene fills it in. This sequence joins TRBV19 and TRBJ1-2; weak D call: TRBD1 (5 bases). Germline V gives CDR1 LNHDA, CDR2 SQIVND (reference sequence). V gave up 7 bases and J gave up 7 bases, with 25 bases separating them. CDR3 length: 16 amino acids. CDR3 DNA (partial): TGTGCCAGTAATAACATTGACAGTCCCTCTTTGAGTGGC. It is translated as CASNNIDSPSLSG. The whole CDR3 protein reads CASNNIDSPSLSGYTF.

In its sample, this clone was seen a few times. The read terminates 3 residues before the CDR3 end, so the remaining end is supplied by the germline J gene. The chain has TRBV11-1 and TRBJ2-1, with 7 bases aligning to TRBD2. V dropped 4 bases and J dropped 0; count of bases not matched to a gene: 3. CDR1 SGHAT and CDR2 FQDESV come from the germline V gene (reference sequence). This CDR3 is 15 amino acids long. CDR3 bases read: TGTGCCAGCAGCTGGGAGCGGGACTCCTACAATGAG. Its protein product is CASSWERDSYNE. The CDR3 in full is CASSWERDSYNEQFF.

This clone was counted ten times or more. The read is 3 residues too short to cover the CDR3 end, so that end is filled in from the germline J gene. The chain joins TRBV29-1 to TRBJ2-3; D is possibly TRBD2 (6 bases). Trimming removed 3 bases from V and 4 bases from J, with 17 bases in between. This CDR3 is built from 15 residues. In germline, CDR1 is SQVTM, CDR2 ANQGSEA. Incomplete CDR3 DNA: TGCAGCGTTGATTTGCGGGAATATCAGGCAGATACG. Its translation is CSVDLREYQADT. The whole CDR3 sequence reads CSVDLREYQADTQYF.

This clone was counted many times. CDR3 sequence reads: CSVGFGTGRNQPQHF. The CDR3 bases that were read are TGCAGTGTCGGATTTGGGACAGGGAGGAATCAGCCC. The rearrangement links TRBV20-1 to TRBJ1-5, with 9 bases that match TRBD1. The sequence runs out 3 residues before the end of the CDR3; the remainder is reconstructed from the germline J gene. The CDR3 is made up of 15 amino acids. The V gene end was trimmed by 7 bases and the J gene end by 4 bases; junction bases not matched to a gene: 11. Germline V gives CDR1 DFQATT, CDR2 SNEGSKA (reference sequence).

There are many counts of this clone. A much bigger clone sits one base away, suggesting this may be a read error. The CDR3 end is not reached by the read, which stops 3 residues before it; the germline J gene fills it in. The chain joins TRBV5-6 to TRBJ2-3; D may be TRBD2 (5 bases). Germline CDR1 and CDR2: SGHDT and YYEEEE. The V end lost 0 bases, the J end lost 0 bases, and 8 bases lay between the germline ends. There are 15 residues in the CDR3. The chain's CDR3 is CASSLGGSSTDTQYF. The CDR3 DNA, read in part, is TGTGCCAGCAGCTTGGGCGGGTCTAGCACAGATACG.

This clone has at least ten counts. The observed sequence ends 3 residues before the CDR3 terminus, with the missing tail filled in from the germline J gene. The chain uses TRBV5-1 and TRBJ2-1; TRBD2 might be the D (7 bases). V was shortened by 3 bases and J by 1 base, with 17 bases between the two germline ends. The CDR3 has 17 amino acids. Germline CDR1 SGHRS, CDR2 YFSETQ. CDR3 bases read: TGCGCCAGCAGCTACGGAGGCGGGGGCGGGTCCTACAATGAG. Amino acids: CASSYGGGGGSYNE. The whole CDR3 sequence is CASSYGGGGGSYNEQFF.

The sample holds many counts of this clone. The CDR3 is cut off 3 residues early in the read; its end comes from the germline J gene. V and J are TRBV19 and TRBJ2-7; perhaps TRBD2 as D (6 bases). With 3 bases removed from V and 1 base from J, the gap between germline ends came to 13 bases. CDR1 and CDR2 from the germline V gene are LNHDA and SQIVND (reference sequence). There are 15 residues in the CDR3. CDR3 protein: CASSINAGTSYEQYF. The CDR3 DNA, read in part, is TGTGCCAGTAGTATTAACGCCGGGACTTCCTACGAG.

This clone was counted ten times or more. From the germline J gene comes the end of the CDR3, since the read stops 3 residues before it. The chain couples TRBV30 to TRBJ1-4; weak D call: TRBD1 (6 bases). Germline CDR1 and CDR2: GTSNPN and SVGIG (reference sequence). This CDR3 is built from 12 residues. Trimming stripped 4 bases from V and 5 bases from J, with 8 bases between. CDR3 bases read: TGTGCCTGGACAGGGGAGAATGAAAAA. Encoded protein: CAWTGENEK. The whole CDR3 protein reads CAWTGENEKLFF.

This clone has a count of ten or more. The CDR3 protein is CASGLTGGSSYEQYF. The CDR3 DNA, read in part, is TGCGCCAGCGGGCTGACAGGGGGCAGCTCCTACGAG. This chain uses TRBV5-1 with TRBJ2-7, with 10 bases matching TRBD1. The missing CDR3 end, 3 residues past where the read stops, is filled in from the germline J gene. Germline values: CDR1 SGHRS, CDR2 YFSETQ. The ends lost 7 bases at V and 0 bases at J; junction bases unmatched: 7. CDR3 length equals 15 residues.

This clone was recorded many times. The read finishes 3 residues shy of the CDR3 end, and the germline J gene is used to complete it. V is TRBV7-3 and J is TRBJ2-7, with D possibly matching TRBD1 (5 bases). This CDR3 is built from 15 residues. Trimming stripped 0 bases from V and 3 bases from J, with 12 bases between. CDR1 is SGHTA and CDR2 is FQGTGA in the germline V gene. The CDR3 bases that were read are TGTGCCAGCAGCTTAACAGGGGCCGAGGTCTACGAG. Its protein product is CASSLTGAEVYE. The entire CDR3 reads CASSLTGAEVYEQYF.

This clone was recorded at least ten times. CDR3 amino acids: CSVEAGSGEKLFF. The covered CDR3 bases are TGCAGCGTTGAGGCGGGTTCCGGGGAAAAA. V gene TRBV29-1 combines with J gene TRBJ1-4; D gene unclear. The read terminates 3 residues before the CDR3 end, so the remaining end is supplied by the germline J gene. Trimming removed 3 bases from V and 8 bases from J, with 13 bases in between. Germline lookup yields CDR1 SQVTM and CDR2 ANQGSEA. The CDR3 length is 13 residues.

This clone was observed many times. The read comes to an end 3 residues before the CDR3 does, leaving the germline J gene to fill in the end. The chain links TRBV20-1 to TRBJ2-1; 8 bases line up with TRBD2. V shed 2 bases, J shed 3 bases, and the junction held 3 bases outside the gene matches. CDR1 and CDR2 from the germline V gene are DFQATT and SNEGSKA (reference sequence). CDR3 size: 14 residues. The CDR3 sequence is CSARSSGGYNEQFF. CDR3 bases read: TGCAGTGCTAGATCCAGCGGGGGCTACAATGAG.

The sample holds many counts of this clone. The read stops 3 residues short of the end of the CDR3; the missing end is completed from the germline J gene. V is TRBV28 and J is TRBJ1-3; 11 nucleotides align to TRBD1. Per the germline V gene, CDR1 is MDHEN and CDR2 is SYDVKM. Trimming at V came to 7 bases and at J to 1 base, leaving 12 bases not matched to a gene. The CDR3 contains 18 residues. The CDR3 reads CASTTPGTGGLSGNTIYF. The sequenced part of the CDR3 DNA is TGTGCCAGCACCACCCCCGGGACAGGGGGTTTGTCTGGAAACACC.